The next 28 T cell receptor beta chains were all read from a single sample in a study of molecular identifiers for immune sequencing clone quantification. TCRdb itself ran the PCR reads through MiXCR, one entry per CDR3 protein. Of about 640,000 distinct CDR3 sequences in the sample, 15% to 20% were seen once. Material for sequencing was naive CD8+ T cells from blood, with Jurkat cell RNA spiked in. Subset indicated: FACS-sorted CD8+CD4-CCR7+CD45RA+ naive T cells. These receptor sequences come from a human donor in good health. Some libraries in this study had Jurkat cell RNA spiked in.

This clonotype has a handful of counts. V usage is TRBV6-1 and J usage is TRBJ2-7; 8 bases fit TRBD1. Unmatched junction bases numbered 11, after V lost 6 bases and J lost 4 bases. Looked up from germline, CDR1 is MNHNS and CDR2 is SASEGT. The CDR3 is made up of 15 amino acids. CDR3 region: CASSDGTGGGYEQYF. CDR3 in DNA: TGTGCCAGCAGCGACGGGACAGGTGGTGGATACGAGCAGTACTTC.

About this clonotype: A much larger clone lies one base from this, so it may be a read error. No conserved phenylalanine or tryptophan ends this CDR3, so it is likely a read error. The chain combines TRBV9 with TRBJ1-1; weak D call: TRBD1 (5 bases). Trimming removed 0 bases at V and 4 bases at J, with 13 bases between. CDR3 size: 15 residues. Germline V CDR1 and CDR2: SGDLS, YYNGEE. CDR3 sequence (DNA): TGTGCCAGCAGCGTAGGAGGGGCAGGAGTCACTGAAGCTTTCCTT. Encoded protein: CASSVGGAGVTEAFL.

At least ten counts were recorded for this clonotype. The chain recombines TRBV20-1 with TRBJ2-4; D ambiguous. The CDR3 runs 14 residues. V was clipped by 3 bases and J by 0 bases, with 9 bases between them. Germline CDR1 DFQATT, CDR2 SNEGSKA (reference sequence). Here the CDR3 DNA reads TGCAGTGCTAGTGAGAGGATAGCCAAAAACATTCAGTACTTC. Its translation: CSASERIAKNIQYF.

This clonotype was seen more than once but under ten times. This chain uses TRBV30 with TRBJ2-2, with unresolved D. CDR3 length: 10 amino acids. Per germline, CDR1 GTSNPN and CDR2 SVGIG (reference sequence). The germline V and J ends were trimmed by 1 base and 8 bases, with 2 bases remaining between them. The CDR3 DNA follows: TGTGCCTGGAGTGGAGGGGAGCTGTTTTTT. This codes for CAWSGGELFF.

The J gene is TRBJ2-3, the V gene TRBV9; weak D call: TRBD2 (5 bases). Germline CDR1 is SGDLS and CDR2 is YYNGEE. CDR3 length equals 16 residues. V was cut by 2 bases and J by 5 bases, with 18 bases left in between. The CDR3 is CASSVEGGRGIDTQYF. CDR3 DNA: TGTGCCAGCAGCGTCGAGGGCGGTAGAGGCATAGATACGCAGTATTTT.

This clonotype was picked up one time. This sequence may be a read error, since a much larger clone differs from it by one base. The chain recombines TRBV4-3 with TRBJ2-7; D possibly corresponds to TRBD2 (7 bases). The CDR3 consists of 14 residues. Per the germline V gene, CDR1 is LGHNA and CDR2 is YSLEER. The CDR3, as DNA: TGCGCCAGCAGCCAAGTGGCAGGGGACTACGAGCAGTGCTTC. It specifies CASSQVAGDYEQCF.

This clonotype has more than one count but fewer than ten. The rearrangement links TRBV19 to TRBJ2-2; D is ambiguous. Germline V gene sequence: CDR1 LNHDA, CDR2 SQIVND (reference sequence). Trimming pared 3 bases from V and 4 bases from J, leaving 6 bases between. The CDR3 runs 13 residues. The CDR3 DNA is TGTGCCAGTAGTATTTGGGGCACCGGGGAGCTGTTTTTT. It encodes CASSIWGTGELFF.

This clonotype has ten or more counts. V usage is TRBV2 and J usage is TRBJ2-1; possibly TRBD2 for D (6 bases). This CDR3 has 17 amino acids. Germline V lookup: CDR1 SNHLY, CDR2 FYNNEI. V lost 6 bases, J lost 10 bases, and 28 bases lay in between. The CDR3 protein is CASRVNPGTGLSTEQFF. As DNA, the CDR3 is TGTGCCAGCAGAGTCAACCCTGGAACGGGACTCTCGACAGAGCAGTTCTTC.

Note on this clonotype: This clone may be a read error of a much larger clone one base away. The chain joins TRBV4-1 to TRBJ2-7; no clear D. CDR3 size: 14 residues. Germline V lookup: CDR1 MGHRA, CDR2 YSYEKL. V shed 1 base and J shed 5 bases, with 12 bases lying between them. For the CDR3, the DNA is TGCGCCAGCAGCCAAGCCCCTCGGGTCCACGAGCAGTACTTC. Protein: CASSQAPRVHEQYF.

This clonotype was seen ten or more times. J is TRBJ1-5 and V is TRBV20-1, with D tentatively TRBD1 (6 bases). The CDR3 is 16 amino acids. CDR1 is DFQATT and CDR2 is SNEGSKA in the germline V gene (reference sequence). Trimming shortened V by 3 bases and J by 3 bases, and 18 bases separated the two germline ends. The CDR3 coding sequence is TGCAGTGCTAGTCGGGACACCATCCGCCCCAATCAGCCCCAGCATTTT. Encoded protein: CSASRDTIRPNQPQHF.

Comments on this clonotype: A much larger clone differs from this one at a single base, so this may be a read error. The genes are TRBV6-2 or TRBV6-3 and TRBJ2-7; TRBD2 matches at 9 bases. The CDR3 length is 16 residues. CDR1 and CDR2 (germline): MNHEY, SVGEGT. The CDR3 is CASLHHSGRPTYVQYF. In nucleotides, the CDR3 is TGTGCCAGCCTTCATCATAGCGGGAGACCGACCTACGTGCAGTACTTC.

This clonotype was observed many times. The chain has TRBV11-3 and TRBJ2-3; 8 positions match TRBD1. Trimming at V came to 1 base and at J to 6 bases, leaving 9 bases not matched to a gene. This CDR3 region has 16 residues. The germline gives CDR1 SGHNT, CDR2 YENEEA. CDR3 bases: TGTGCCAGCAGCTTAGGAGGCAGGGGGCATACTGATACGCAGTATTTT. It specifies CASSLGGRGHTDTQYF.

The CDR3 sequence: CAGGGWNTGELFF. The CDR3 DNA reads TGTGCCGGGGGGGGGTGGAACACCGGGGAGCTGTTTTTT. This chain uses TRBV19 with TRBJ2-2, with 7 bases aligning to TRBD2. The germline gives CDR1 LNHDA, CDR2 SQIVND (reference sequence). The J segment lost 1 base and the V segment lost 11 bases, leaving 4 bases of the junction unmatched. The CDR3 loop spans 13 amino acids.

For this clonotype: A much more abundant neighbour one base away suggests this may be a read error. CDR3 sequence reads: CASSPMGQGGSPLHF. Here the CDR3 DNA reads TGTGCCAGCAGTCCGATGGGACAGGGTGGGTCACCCCTCCACTTT. The chain couples TRBV28 to TRBJ1-6, with 9 bases aligning to TRBD1. Per the germline V gene, CDR1 is MDHEN and CDR2 is SYDVKM. The CDR3 extends over 15 amino acids. V was clipped by 5 bases and J by 10 bases; unmatched bases: 9.

This clonotype appeared a few times. This chain connects TRBV11-2 to TRBJ1-1; a weak D match, TRBD1 (5 bases). Trimming took 5 bases from V and 1 from J, leaving 14 bases between them. The CDR3 covers 15 residues. Germline loops: CDR1 SGHAT, CDR2 FQNNGV. Written as DNA, the CDR3 is TGTGCCAGCAGCCCATCAACAGGACAGAACACTGAAGCTTTCTTT. Translation: CASSPSTGQNTEAFF.

On this clonotype itself: This may be a read error, as it is one base from a much larger clone. V and J are TRBV7-3 and TRBJ2-1; D perhaps matches TRBD2 (5 bases). The CDR3 is 15 residues long. Germline V gives CDR1 SGHTA, CDR2 FQGTGA. The CDR3 loop reads CASSLHGNSYNEQLF. In DNA form, the CDR3 reads TGTGCCAGCAGCTTACACGGGAATTCCTACAATGAGCAGCTCTTC.

In its sample, this clonotype was seen many times. The V and J genes are TRBV7-8 and TRBJ2-7, with TRBD1 matching over 9 bases. This CDR3 is 14 amino acids long. V was pared by 5 bases and J by 4 bases, with 6 bases of the junction left unmatched. Per germline, CDR1 SGHVS and CDR2 FQNEAQ. The CDR3 spells CASSPGTGRYEQYF. CDR3 nucleotides: TGTGCCAGCAGCCCCGGGACAGGGAGGTACGAGCAGTACTTC.

The chain uses TRBV6-5 and TRBJ2-7; the D gene could be TRBD1 or TRBD2 (6 bases each). The CDR3 length is 16 residues. Looked up from germline, CDR1 is MNHEY and CDR2 is SVGAGI. The V and J ends lost 2 bases and 3 bases respectively, with 17 bases between them. The CDR3 loop reads CASSYSSGGGHYEQYF. CDR3 sequence (DNA): TGTGCCAGCAGTTACAGTTCCGGAGGGGGTCACTACGAGCAGTACTTC.

This clonotype was detected many times. The chain combines TRBV6-6 with TRBJ2-1; weak D call: TRBD2 (5 bases). Between the trimmed V and J ends, which lost 5 bases and 5 bases, there was a span of 16 bases. This CDR3 has 15 amino acids. In germline, CDR1 is MNHNY, CDR2 SVGAGI (reference sequence). CDR3 sequence: CASSPGRAPHNEQFF. CDR3 bases: TGTGCCAGCAGTCCCGGGCGGGCGCCACACAATGAGCAGTTCTTC.

The chain couples TRBV4-1 to TRBJ1-6; D remains ambiguous. V lost 5 bases to trimming and J lost 3 bases, with 5 bases between them. Germline CDR1 reads MGHRA; CDR2 reads YSYEKL. The CDR3 contains 13 residues. CDR3 amino acids: CASSYGYNSPLHF. DNA of the CDR3: TGCGCCAGCAGCTACGGCTATAATTCACCCCTCCACTTT.

This clonotype was counted at least ten times. The V gene is TRBV19, the J gene TRBJ2-3; TRBD1 is a possible D gene (6 bases). The germline V and J ends were trimmed by 5 bases and 7 bases, with 16 bases remaining between them. The CDR3 has 14 amino acids. Germline CDR1 reads LNHDA; CDR2 reads SQIVND (reference sequence). CDR3 bases: TGTGCCAGTAGTCCCGCCCCAGGGGAATATACGCAGTATTTT. Translating gives CASSPAPGEYTQYF.

This clonotype was detected many times. The CDR3 reads CASSQAVSGSYEQYF. CDR3 bases: TGCGCCAGCAGCCAAGCAGTTAGCGGCTCCTACGAGCAGTACTTC. The rearrangement uses TRBV4-3 and TRBJ2-7; D might be TRBD2 (6 bases). The germline V and J ends were trimmed by 1 base and 0 bases, with 10 bases remaining between them. The CDR3 has 15 amino acids. Germline V CDR1 and CDR2: LGHNA, YSLEER.

The sample holds many counts of this clonotype. The J gene is TRBJ1-5, the V gene TRBV28; D is possibly TRBD1 (5 bases). Trimming left V 3 bases short and J 7 bases short, with 10 bases between. The CDR3 runs to 13 residues. Germline V gives CDR1 MDHEN, CDR2 SYDVKM. The CDR3 nucleotides read TGTGCCAGCAGTTTCTACGGGGGACAGCCCCAGCATTTT. It is translated as CASSFYGGQPQHF.

This clonotype was counted at least ten times. The rearrangement uses TRBV7-9 and TRBJ1-2; 9 bases agree with TRBD1. V was clipped by 0 bases and J by 2 bases; unmatched bases: 1. The CDR3 length is 15 residues. Germline CDR1 reads SEHNR; CDR2 reads FQNEAQ (reference sequence). CDR3 bases: TGTGCCAGCAGCTTAGCGGGACAGGGCAACTATGGCTACACCTTC. It codes for CASSLAGQGNYGYTF.

This sequence joins TRBV12-3 or TRBV12-4 and TRBJ1-3; maybe TRBD1 (5 bases). Between the trimmed V and J ends, which lost 7 bases and 0 bases, there was a span of 28 bases. The CDR3 totals 20 residues. This CDR3 reads CASNVASGMSRGTSGNTIYF. The CDR3 DNA sequence: TGTGCCAGCAACGTTGCATCCGGGATGAGTAGGGGCACCTCTGGAAACACCATATATTTT.

Regarding this clonotype: This could be a read error, since a much larger clone is one nucleotide away. This chain links TRBV13 with TRBJ1-3; tentatively, D is TRBD1 (5 bases). This CDR3 spans 16 amino acids. CDR1 is PRHDT, CDR2 FYEKMQ, per germline (reference sequence). This CDR3 is CASSFNRQSSENTIYF. The CDR3 DNA sequence: TGTGCCAGCAGCTTTAACAGGCAAAGCTCTGAAAACACCATATATTTT.

This clonotype occurred many times. The J gene is TRBJ1-1, the V gene TRBV2, with 9 bases that match TRBD1. The CDR3 has 13 residues. CDR1 is SNHLY and CDR2 is FYNNEI in the germline V gene. V lost 9 bases and J lost 7; bases outside the gene matches: 9. In DNA form, the CDR3 reads TGTGCCAGAAGCGGGACAGGGTTTATTGAAGCTTTCTTT. Amino acids: CARSGTGFIEAFF.

The rearrangement joins TRBV6-2 or TRBV6-3 to TRBJ2-5; TRBD1 agrees at 8 bases. CDR1 MNHEY and CDR2 SVGEGT come from the germline V gene. This CDR3 has 17 amino acids. J gave up 0 bases and V 6 bases, and 12 bases lay outside the gene matches. In nucleotides, the CDR3 is TGTGCCAGCAGGGAAGGGGCGGGACAGGCCCACCAAGAGACCCAGTACTTC. Residues: CASREGAGQAHQETQYF.